Below, one TCR beta chain is given with its context. The antigen is undetermined. The record originates from a study of blood T cells in healthy people across ages. Study observations and caveats: A greater number of naive CD4+ cells and higher diversity distinguished long-lived donors from aged donors.

Combining a sample-barcoded 5' primer with a J-beta primer mix, a second PCR ran for about 7 to 11 cycles. TCRdb redid the calling of the 5' RACE reads with MiXCR, one entry per CDR3 protein. The sample has 550,000 to 750,000 distinct CDR3 sequences; roughly 21% are singletons. With 0 bases clipped from V and 2 bases from J, the junction kept 13 bases outside the gene matches. The length of the CDR3 is 20 residues. CDR1 MNHEY and CDR2 SVGEGT come from the germline V gene. The sequence was collected from a man between 65 and 80 years old in good health. This chain links TRBV6-2 or TRBV6-3 with TRBJ2-1; TRBD2 aligns across 10 bases. Sequences were obtained from blood. The CDR3 spells CASSYSGSGRRGMTYNEQFF. CDR3 coding DNA: TGTGCCAGCAGTTACTCGGGTAGCGGGAGGAGGGGAATGACCTACAATGAGCAGTTCTTC.